This is a list of T cell receptor beta chains from one sample in a study of shared clonotypes between healthy human individuals. Only in-frame clones appear in the TCRdb table, and some are missing; sequencing was by immunoSEQ multiplex PCR. The repertoire includes about 360,000 clones, about 73% of them detected once, and about 9.4% sits in the top ten. The sample was memory CD4+ T cells sorted from blood. The receptors here all came from a man aged 25 to 40 in good health. Each CDR3 is given with its conserved first and last residue. The D gene is left open where the match is weak. The size of a clone is reported for some rows only, either as once, few or many, or as a class for expanded clones.

V	size	D	J	DNA	CDR3
TRBV9	-	TRBD2	TRBJ2-1	TGTGCCAGCAGCGCCGCCGACCGGGAGGGTTCGAATGAGCAGTTCTTC	CASSAADREGSNEQFF
TRBV5-4	-	-	TRBJ2-3	TGTGCCACCCGTATCGTCGGGGCAGATACGCAGTATTTT	CATRIVGADTQYF
TRBV30	-	-	TRBJ1-2	TGTGCCTGGAGCGCTGGCCCCGCGGGCCTCCTTAGTTATGGCTACACCTTC	CAWSAGPAGLLSYGYTF
TRBV10-3	few	TRBD2	TRBJ2-7	TGTGCCATCAGGAGGGTCCAAAACTCGGGACTAGCGCGTACCTACGAGCAGTACTTC	CAIRRVQNSGLARTYEQYF
TRBV11-2	-	-	TRBJ1-1	TGTGCCAGCAGCTCACAGGTGGCGAACACTGAAGCTTTCTTT	CASSSQVANTEAFF
TRBV7-6	few	TRBD1	TRBJ2-3	TGTGCCAGCATTCTAGGGACAGGCGGCACAGATACGCAGTATTTT	CASILGTGGTDTQYF
TRBV7-9	-	TRBD2	TRBJ2-5	TGTGCCAGCAGCTTTTGGACTAGCGGCCAAGAGACCCAGTACTTC	CASSFWTSGQETQYF
TRBV5-4	once	TRBD1	TRBJ2-5	TGTGCCAGCACCGAGGGACAGGGGGGGCAAGAGACCCAGTACTTC	CASTEGQGGQETQYF
TRBV6-6	few	TRBD2	TRBJ2-2	TGTGCCAGCTTACTAGCGGGAGCCTACACCGGGGAGCTGTTTTTT	CASLLAGAYTGELFF
TRBV4-1	-	TRBD2	TRBJ2-5	TGCGCCAGCAGCCCGCAAGCGGGAGGAGGGGAGACCCAGTACTTC	CASSPQAGGGETQYF
TRBV5-1	-	-	TRBJ2-7	TGCGCCAGCAGCTTGAGGGGCCCCTTCTCCGAGCAGTACTTC	CASSLRGPFSEQYF
TRBV19	-	TRBD2	TRBJ2-3	TGTGCCAGTACCCGAACAGGCAGGGGTAGCGGGAGGATCACAGATACGCAGTATTTT	CASTRTGRGSGRITDTQYF
TRBV5-5	-	-	TRBJ2-1	TGTGCCAGCAGCTTCGTCCCATCGATATCAGAGGCGCGGTTCTTC	CASSFVPSISEARFF
TRBV7-9	-	TRBD1	TRBJ2-1	TGTGCCAGCAGCCTAGACAGGGGCCCCTACAATGAGCAGTTCTTC	CASSLDRGPYNEQFF
TRBV14	-	-	TRBJ2-7	TGTGCCAGCAGCCAAGCCCAGGGCGAGCAGTACTTC	CASSQAQGEQYF
TRBV5-6	-	-	TRBJ2-1	TGTGCCAGCAGCTCTACAGGGAGTAACTACAATGAGCAGTTCTTC	CASSSTGSNYNEQFF
TRBV28	-	-	TRBJ1-1	TGTGCCAGCAGTTTAAGTGGTACGAACACTGAAGCTTTCTTT	CASSLSGTNTEAFF
TRBV28	-	-	TRBJ1-1	TGTGCCAGCAGCCTCTCTACGGTGAACACTGAAGCTTTCTTT	CASSLSTVNTEAFF
TRBV28	few	TRBD1	TRBJ2-7	TGTGCCAGCACCCTGGGGGGACAGGGGTACGAGCAGTACTTC	CASTLGGQGYEQYF
TRBV7-8	-	TRBD1	TRBJ1-1	TGTGCTAGCAGCTCTCGGGACAGATCATCCGCTGAAGCTTTCTTT	CASSSRDRSSAEAFF
TRBV4-2	few	TRBD1	TRBJ2-1	TGTGCCAGCAGCCTACCTGGGGACAGGGGGGAGGAAGATAGCGGGACGCGTCGGAATGAGCAGTTCTTC	CASSLPGDRGEEDSGTRRNEQFF
TRBV11-2	-	-	TRBJ2-7	TGTGCCAGCAGCCACGTCCGTGGGGGCTACGAGCAGTACTTC	CASSHVRGGYEQYF
TRBV28	-	TRBD1	TRBJ1-1	TGTGCCAGCAGTCCGTCGGACAGGCGACCGAACACTGAAGCTTTCTTT	CASSPSDRRPNTEAFF
TRBV5-8	-	TRBD2	TRBJ2-1	TGTGCCAGCAGCTTGGTCCGACTAGCGGGAGTCGGCAATGAGCAGTTCTTC	CASSLVRLAGVGNEQFF
TRBV5-6	-	-	TRBJ2-2	TGTGCCAGCAGCCTACCGCCGCGCCGATCCACCGGGGAGCTGTTTTTT	CASSLPPRRSTGELFF
TRBV5-1	-	-	TRBJ2-7	TGCGCCAGCAGCTTGCCCGGGAACGAGCAGTACTTC	CASSLPGNEQYF
TRBV28	-	TRBD1	TRBJ1-2	TGTGCCAGCAGCCGCCGGGACAGATCTAACTATGGCTACACCTTC	CASSRRDRSNYGYTF
TRBV5-1	-	-	TRBJ2-7	TGCGCCAGCAGCTTGGCCTCCGGGGCCCTTTCCTACGAGCAGTACTTC	CASSLASGALSYEQYF
TRBV5-1	-	-	TRBJ2-3	TGCGCCAGCAAAACAGGGCCCGGCACAGATACGCAGTATTTT	CASKTGPGTDTQYF
TRBV6-6	-	-	TRBJ2-5	TGTGCCAGCAGTTACTCGAGTAACGGTGGGGAGACCCAGTACTTC	CASSYSSNGGETQYF
TRBV4-1	-	-	TRBJ2-7	TGCGCCAGCAGCCAAGGGCGGAGGGGAGGAAGGGAGCAGTACTTC	CASSQGRRGGREQYF
TRBV7-9	few	-	TRBJ2-3	TGTGCCAGCAGCTTAACTGGTCCCGATACGCAGTATTTT	CASSLTGPDTQYF
TRBV7-2	-	TRBD2	TRBJ2-5	TGTGCCAGCAGCCCCGGGGGAGGGTACCAAGAGACCCAGTACTTC	CASSPGGGYQETQYF
TRBV19	few	TRBD1	TRBJ1-5	TGTGCCAGTAACAGGGGGCGGTATAGCAATCAGCCCCAGCATTTT	CASNRGRYSNQPQHF
TRBV6-5	-	-	TRBJ2-7	TGTGCCAGCAGTTACGTGGGGGCCACCTACGAGCAGTACTTC	CASSYVGATYEQYF
TRBV2	-	-	TRBJ1-1	TGTGCCAGCGTCGGAGGTTTGGGGGTAACTGAAGCTTTCTTT	CASVGGLGVTEAFF
TRBV19	once	TRBD1	TRBJ1-1	TGTGCCAGTAGTGTCACATTGGGACAGGAGAACACTGAAGCTTTCTTT	CASSVTLGQENTEAFF
TRBV6-5	-	-	TRBJ2-7	TGTGCCAGCAGCCCGGGAATCATCGAGTACGAGCAGTACTTC	CASSPGIIEYEQYF
TRBV6-1	-	TRBD2	TRBJ2-5	TGTGCCAGCACTCGGGGCAGGGAGGGGGAGACCCAGTACTTC	CASTRGREGETQYF
TRBV6-1	-	-	TRBJ2-7	TGTGCCAGCAGTGAAGTTCCCCTAAGTTACGAGCAGTACTTC	CASSEVPLSYEQYF
TRBV7-2	few	-	TRBJ2-6	TGTGCCAGCACTTCCTCTGGGGCCAACGTCCTGACTTTC	CASTSSGANVLTF
TRBV19	few	-	TRBJ1-5	TGTGCCAGTAACCACCCCCAAGGGGATCAGCCCCAGCATTTT	CASNHPQGDQPQHF
TRBV7-2	once	-	TRBJ1-4	TGTGCCAGCATGGGACCGGGTGAAAAACTGTTTTTT	CASMGPGEKLFF
TRBV7-2	-	-	TRBJ1-5	TGTGCCAGCAGCTTATGGCCAGGGATCAATCAGCCCCAGCATTTT	CASSLWPGINQPQHF
TRBV19	once	-	TRBJ2-1	TGTGCCAGTAGTATCGTCCAGGGTCGTTTTAATGAGCAGTTCTTC	CASSIVQGRFNEQFF
TRBV18	-	-	TRBJ2-1	TGTGCCAGCTCATACTCACAGGAGCCCTCCTACAATGAGCAGTTCTTC	CASSYSQEPSYNEQFF
TRBV5-1	-	-	TRBJ2-5	TGCGCCAGCAGCTTGACAGCCCAAGAGACCCAGTACTTC	CASSLTAQETQYF
TRBV7-2	-	-	TRBJ2-6	TGTGCCAGCACCAGGTCGGCAGGCTCTGGGGCCAACGTCCTGACTTTC	CASTRSAGSGANVLTF
TRBV27	-	TRBD1	TRBJ1-5	TGTGCCACCCGGGTCAGGGGGCGGTTCGAGCAGCCCCAGCATTTT	CATRVRGRFEQPQHF
TRBV12-5	few	TRBD1	TRBJ2-5	TGTGCTAGTGGTTTGGGGACAGGTCAAGAGACCCAGTACTTC	CASGLGTGQETQYF
TRBV28	-	-	TRBJ1-5	TGTGCCAGCAGTTTAGGTTTCGAGCAGCCCCAGCATTTT	CASSLGFEQPQHF
TRBV9	-	-	TRBJ2-1	TGTGCCAGCAGCGTAAAGCCCATCCCGCCCCTCGGTCAGTTCTTC	CASSVKPIPPLGQFF